These 29 T cell receptor beta chains share one sample of origin, sequenced in a study of blood T cell repertoires in COVID-19. This table comes from immunoSEQ multiplex PCR, and its TCRdb copy is limited to in-frame clones, with some not included. The table lists about 330,000 clones, roughly 89% of them singletons. The specimen was peripheral blood. The receptor set was obtained from a man aged 25 to 40 with COVID-19, enrolled during active disease.

The V and J genes are TRBV6-1 and TRBJ1-3; 8 bases fit TRBD1. The CDR3 totals 19 residues. Germline V gene data show CDR1 as MNHNS and CDR2 as SASEGT. V was clipped by 0 bases and J by 0 bases; unmatched bases: 10. The CDR3 nucleotides are TGTGCCAGCAGTGAAGCGCAGGGGACAGGCCAATACTCTGGAAACACCATATATTTT. Residues: CASSEAQGTGQYSGNTIYF.

This sequence joins TRBV4-2 and TRBJ2-6; D might be TRBD2 (5 bases). V was shortened by 4 bases and J by 0 bases, with 13 bases between the two germline ends. The CDR3 spans 17 residues. Germline lookup yields CDR1 LGHNA and CDR2 YNFKEQ. The CDR3 loop is CASSPGGYYSGANVLTF. CDR3 nucleotides: TGTGCCAGCAGCCCCGGCGGGTATTACTCTGGGGCCAACGTCCTGACTTTC.

The chain recombines TRBV18 with TRBJ1-1; D may be TRBD1 (6 bases). The V gene lost 3 bases and the J gene lost 5 bases, with 13 bases spanning the gap. The CDR3 sequence is 14 residues long. Looked up from germline, CDR1 is KGHSH and CDR2 is LQKENI. DNA of the CDR3: TGTGCCAGCTCACCGAACAGGGATTGGACTGAAGCTTTCTTT. Its translation is CASSPNRDWTEAFF.

CDR3 amino acids: CASSAPRGYTF. CDR3 in DNA: TGTGCCAGCAGCGCGCCGCGGGGCTACACCTTC. The J gene is TRBJ1-2, the V gene TRBV9; no definite D call. Germline V gene lookup returns CDR1 SGDLS and CDR2 YYNGEE. V dropped 3 bases and J dropped 8 bases, with 8 bases sitting between them. This CDR3 is 11 amino acids long.

This clone came up once. The chain combines TRBV28 with TRBJ2-3; the match to TRBD1 covers 7 bases. This CDR3 region has 14 residues. Per germline, CDR1 MDHEN and CDR2 SYDVKM. The junction had 14 bases not matched to a gene; V was cut back by 6 bases and J by 11 bases. For the CDR3, the DNA is TGTGCCAGCAGCCTCCGCCGGGACAGTTCTAGGCAGTATTTT. Protein sequence: CASSLRRDSSRQYF.

The CDR3 bases are TGTGCCAGTAGTATAAAGGTTGGGCCTAACTATGGCTACACCTTC. It encodes CASSIKVGPNYGYTF. The chain combines TRBV19 with TRBJ1-2; D is uncertain. In germline, CDR1 is LNHDA, CDR2 SQIVND (reference sequence). Trimming cost V 2 bases and J 0 bases, with 10 bases left between them. This CDR3 has 15 residues.

This rearrangement joins TRBV7-3 to TRBJ1-3; D unresolved. CDR1 is SGHTA, CDR2 FQGTGA, per germline. Trimming removed 11 bases from V and 4 bases from J, with 9 bases in between. The CDR3 has 11 amino acids. CDR3 coding DNA: TGTGCCTCGGGGTACGGAAACACCATATATTTT. As protein: CASGYGNTIYF.

The chain recombines TRBV28 with TRBJ1-2; TRBD1 is a possible D gene (6 bases). V lost 6 bases, J lost 0 bases, and 14 bases lay in between. CDR3 length: 15 amino acids. CDR1 MDHEN and CDR2 SYDVKM come from the germline V gene. CDR3 in amino acids: CASSLDRTSNYGYTF. CDR3 DNA sequence: TGTGCCAGCAGCCTCGACAGGACGTCTAACTATGGCTACACCTTC.

V is TRBV18 and J is TRBJ2-3; 12 bases line up with TRBD2. The ends lost 4 bases at V and 5 bases at J; junction bases unmatched: 4. The CDR3 is 15 amino acids. Germline loops: CDR1 KGHSH, CDR2 LQKENI. Here the CDR3 reads CASSLLAGGEDTQYF. The CDR3 nucleotides are TGTGCCAGCTCACTTCTAGCGGGGGGGGAAGATACGCAGTATTTT.

V is TRBV27 and J is TRBJ1-5; TRBD1 agrees at 9 bases. The V gene end was trimmed by 6 bases and the J gene end by 8 bases; junction bases not matched to a gene: 5. Germline CDR1 and CDR2: MNHEY and SMNVEV (reference sequence). The CDR3 sequence is 13 residues long. The DNA for the CDR3 is TGTGCCAGCAGGGGACAGGGACTGAAGCCCCAGCATTTT. Its translation is CASRGQGLKPQHF.

V is TRBV19 and J is TRBJ2-3; D unresolved. Per germline, CDR1 LNHDA and CDR2 SQIVND (reference sequence). This CDR3 has 17 amino acids. V was pared by 5 bases and J by 2 bases, with 20 bases between. CDR3 nucleotides: TGTGCCAGTAGTTCCGATAAGTCGGGTGCCTTCACAGATACGCAGTATTTT. The encoded protein is CASSSDKSGAFTDTQYF.

This chain's CDR3 is CASSPAGLETQYF. The CDR3 nucleotides are TGTGCCAGCTCACCCGCGGGCTTGGAGACCCAGTACTTC. The chain couples TRBV7-6 to TRBJ2-5; D perhaps matches TRBD2 (5 bases). The length of the CDR3 is 13 residues. Germline V gene data show CDR1 as SGHVS and CDR2 as FNYEAQ. Trimming shortened V by 8 bases and J by 5 bases, and 15 bases separated the two germline ends.

This sequence joins TRBV7-9 and TRBJ2-2; TRBD2 matches 14 bases. The V and J ends lost 4 bases and 2 bases, in that order; junction bases with no gene match: 6. The CDR3 loop spans 18 amino acids. CDR1 and CDR2 (germline): SEHNR, FQNEAQ (reference sequence). The CDR3 loop is CASSSGTSGSHNTGELFF. The DNA for the CDR3 is TGTGCCAGCAGCTCAGGGACTAGCGGGAGTCACAACACCGGGGAGCTGTTTTTT. Based on the CDR3 plus reference TRBV7-9 and TRBJ2-2, the full variable domain is DTGVSQNPRHKITKRGQNVTFRCDPISEHNRLYWYRQTLGQGPEFLTYFQNEAQLEKSRLLSDRFSAERPKGSFSTLEIQRTEQGDSAMYLCASSSGTSGSHNTGELFFGEGSRLTVL.

V is TRBV7-3 and J is TRBJ2-7; 9 bases agree with TRBD1. Looked up from germline, CDR1 is SGHTA and CDR2 is FQGTGA. CDR3 size: 14 residues. The J segment lost 7 bases and the V segment lost 4 bases, leaving 8 bases of the junction unmatched. The CDR3 reads CASSYGQGLGEQYF. CDR3 in DNA: TGTGCCAGCAGCTATGGACAGGGGTTGGGGGAGCAGTACTTC.

The chain couples TRBV28 to TRBJ1-2; no clear D. V was shortened by 6 bases and J by 5 bases, with 10 bases between the two germline ends. Germline CDR1 is MDHEN and CDR2 is SYDVKM. The CDR3 is 12 residues long. Here the CDR3 reads CASSYPFYGYTF. The CDR3 nucleotides are TGTGCCAGCAGCTACCCGTTTTATGGCTACACCTTC.

This clone was observed a few times. V gene TRBV12-3 or TRBV12-4 combines with J gene TRBJ1-1; 7 nucleotides agree with TRBD1. The CDR3 totals 11 residues. Losses at the gene ends were 8 bases for V and 10 bases for J; bases not matched to a gene: 7. The CDR3 region is CASGTESVAFF. CDR3 nucleotides: TGTGCCAGCGGGACAGAGAGTGTAGCTTTCTTT.

The chain has TRBV5-1 and TRBJ1-2, with 9 bases that match TRBD1. With V trimmed by 4 bases and J by 1 base, 5 bases remained unmatched. This CDR3 has 15 residues. Germline V gene data show CDR1 as SGHRS and CDR2 as YFSETQ. CDR3: CASSLGTGLNYGYTF. The CDR3 DNA reads TGCGCCAGCAGCCTAGGGACAGGGCTTAACTATGGCTACACCTTC.

V usage is TRBV28 and J usage is TRBJ2-2, with a weak D call TRBD2 (5 bases). The CDR3 runs to 14 residues. The germline gives CDR1 MDHEN, CDR2 SYDVKM. Trimming left V 4 bases short and J 5 bases short, with 11 bases between. CDR3 loop: CASSWTGSTGELFF. As DNA, the CDR3 is TGTGCCAGCAGTTGGACGGGATCGACCGGGGAGCTGTTTTTT.

In this sample, this clone turned up once. The chain couples TRBV12-3 or TRBV12-4 to TRBJ1-5; TRBD1 agrees at 7 bases. The ends lost 5 bases at V and 5 bases at J; junction bases unmatched: 3. The length of the CDR3 is 13 residues. The CDR3 here is CASSRQGDQPQHF. CDR3 in DNA: TGTGCCAGCAGTAGACAGGGCGATCAGCCCCAGCATTTT.

J is TRBJ1-2 and V is TRBV7-2, with 10 bases lining up with TRBD1. V was pared by 5 bases and J by 1 base, with 16 bases of the junction left unmatched. CDR3 length equals 19 residues. Germline CDR1 SGHTA, CDR2 FQGNSA. The CDR3 DNA sequence: TGTGCCAGCAGCCCTAGGGGGGGGACAGGGGACAGCAGTAACTATGGCTACACCTTC. Its protein product is CASSPRGGTGDSSNYGYTF.

The chain couples TRBV25-1 to TRBJ2-1; 8 bases match TRBD2. V shed 8 bases, J shed 7 bases, and the junction held 7 bases outside the gene matches. Germline V gene sequence: CDR1 MGHDK, CDR2 SYGVNS. This CDR3 region has 13 residues. In DNA, the CDR3 is TGTGCCAGCGGCCACGGGGGGGCTAATGAGCAGTTCTTC. This sequence encodes CASGHGGANEQFF.

This chain joins TRBV27 and TRBJ2-3; the match to TRBD2 covers 11 bases. The V gene end was trimmed by 9 bases and the J gene end by 3 bases; junction bases not matched to a gene: 2. CDR1 is MNHEY, CDR2 SMNVEV, per germline (reference sequence). The CDR3 sequence is 13 residues long. CDR3 region: CASRLAGTDTQYF. The DNA for the CDR3 is TGTGCCAGTAGACTAGCGGGGACAGATACGCAGTATTTT.

The V gene is TRBV7-9, the J gene TRBJ1-1; the D gene is possibly TRBD1 (5 bases). Germline CDR1 reads SEHNR; CDR2 reads FQNEAQ (reference sequence). This CDR3 region has 12 residues. The V gene lost 5 bases and the J gene lost 11 bases, with 15 bases spanning the gap. The CDR3 loop reads CASSPQWGRAFF. The CDR3 DNA reads as TGTGCCAGCAGCCCACAGTGGGGCAGGGCTTTCTTT.

The chain has TRBV4-1 and TRBJ2-3, with a possible D match to TRBD1 (6 bases). The germline CDR1 and CDR2 sequences are MGHRA and YSYEKL. CDR3 length: 16 residues. V dropped 4 bases and J dropped 3 bases, with 17 bases sitting between them. Here the CDR3 DNA reads TGCGCCAGCAGCCCTAAGGCCGGACAGCTAACAGATACGCAGTATTTT. Its protein product is CASSPKAGQLTDTQYF.

This chain links TRBV6-5 with TRBJ2-5, with D perhaps TRBD1 (6 bases). The V end lost 0 bases, the J end lost 5 bases, and 13 bases lay between the germline ends. The germline V gene has CDR1 MNHEY and CDR2 SVGAGI. The CDR3 sequence is 15 residues long. CDR3 nucleotides: TGTGCCAGCAGTTACTCAGGACAGTTGTGGGAGACCCAGTACTTC. It translates to CASSYSGQLWETQYF.

V gene TRBV4-1 combines with J gene TRBJ2-1; D gene uncertain. The CDR3 spans 15 residues. The V gene's germline CDR1 is MGHRA and CDR2 YSYEKL. The V gene lost 4 bases and the J gene lost 0 bases, with 10 bases spanning the gap. The CDR3 is CASSLDSSSYNEQFF. The DNA of the CDR3 is TGCGCCAGCAGCCTCGACTCGAGCTCCTACAATGAGCAGTTCTTC.

The CDR3 spells CASSVADASREQYF. In DNA, the CDR3 is TGTGCCAGCAGCGTAGCTGATGCTAGCCGCGAGCAGTACTTC. The chain is built from TRBV9 and TRBJ2-7; D might be TRBD2 (5 bases). The CDR3 is made up of 14 amino acids. Germline V gene lookup returns CDR1 SGDLS and CDR2 YYNGEE. Trimming removed 0 bases at V and 6 bases at J, with 13 bases between.

The chain links TRBV9 to TRBJ2-3; the D gene is possibly TRBD2 (5 bases). The germline V and J ends were trimmed by 7 bases and 7 bases, with 19 bases remaining between them. Germline V gene sequence: CDR1 SGDLS, CDR2 YYNGEE. The CDR3 is made up of 14 amino acids. CDR3 amino acids: CASGRGGDGNTQYF. In DNA, the CDR3 is TGTGCCAGCGGCCGTGGCGGAGACGGGAATACGCAGTATTTT. Supplemented by reference TRBV9 and TRBJ2-3, the full variable domain reads DSGVTQTPKHLITATGQRVTLRCSPRSGDLSVYWYQQSLDQGLQFLIQYYNGEERAKGNILERFSAQQFPDLHSELNLSSLELGDSALYFCASGRGGDGNTQYFGPGTRLTVL.

J is TRBJ2-2 and V is TRBV6-5, with 8 bases fitting TRBD1. The germline gives CDR1 MNHEY, CDR2 SVGAGI. This CDR3 has 13 amino acids. With V trimmed by 4 bases and J by 7 bases, 2 bases remained unmatched. The CDR3 loop reads CASSSGTGGELFF. CDR3 coding DNA: TGTGCCAGCAGTTCGGGGACAGGCGGGGAGCTGTTTTTT.